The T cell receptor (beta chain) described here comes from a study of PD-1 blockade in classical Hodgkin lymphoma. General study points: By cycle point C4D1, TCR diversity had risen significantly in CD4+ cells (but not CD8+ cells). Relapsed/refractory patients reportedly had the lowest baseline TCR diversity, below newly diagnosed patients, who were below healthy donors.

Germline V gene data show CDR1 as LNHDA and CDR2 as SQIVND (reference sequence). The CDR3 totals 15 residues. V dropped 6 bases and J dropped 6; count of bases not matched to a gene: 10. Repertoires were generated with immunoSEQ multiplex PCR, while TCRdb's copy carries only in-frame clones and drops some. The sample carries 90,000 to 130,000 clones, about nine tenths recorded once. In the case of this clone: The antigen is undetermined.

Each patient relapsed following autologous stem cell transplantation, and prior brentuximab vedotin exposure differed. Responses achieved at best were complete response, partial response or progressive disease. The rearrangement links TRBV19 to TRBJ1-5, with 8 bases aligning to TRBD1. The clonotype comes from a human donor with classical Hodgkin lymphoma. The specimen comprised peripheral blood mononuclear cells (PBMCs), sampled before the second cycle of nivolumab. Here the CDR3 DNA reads TGTGCCAGTAGCACCGGACAGGGAAGAGGTCAGCCCCAGCATTTT. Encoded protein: CASSTGQGRGQPQHF. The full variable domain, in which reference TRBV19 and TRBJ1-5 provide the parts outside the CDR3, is DGGITQSPKYLFRKEGQNVTLSCEQNLNHDAMYWYRQDPGQGLRLIYYSQIVNDFQKGDIAEGYSVSREKKESFPLTVTSAQKNPTAFYLCASSTGQGRGQPQHFGDGTRLSIL.